This TCR beta chain comes out of a study of blood T cell repertoires in COVID-19. The overall study: Collection of acute and convalescent COVID-19 samples took place in the United States, Italy and Spain. From T cells, B-cell-depleted T cells, or PBMCs came the material, which was cDNA or gDNA.

The authors' processing: Cell counts per sample came from amplifying reference gene primers. The table came from immunoSEQ multiplex PCR; TCRdb's copy has only in-frame clones and leaves some out. That table furnishes V, J and clone size, whereas the DNA furnished D and trimming. The repertoire holds 200,000 or so clones, about four fifths seen once, with 4.5% to 5.5% in the top ten. This clone appeared a few times. J was trimmed by 6 bases and V by 6 bases; bases with no gene match: 7. CDR3 length equals 14 residues. In germline, CDR1 is LNHDA, CDR2 SQIVND (reference sequence). Input material: peripheral blood. The sequence was collected from a woman between 65 and 79 years old with active or convalescent COVID-19. The rearrangement links TRBV19 to TRBJ1-5; 8 nucleotides align to TRBD1. CDR3 protein: CASSTTTGVQPQHF. In nucleotides, the CDR3 is TGTGCCAGTAGCACAACGACAGGGGTTCAGCCCCAGCATTTT.